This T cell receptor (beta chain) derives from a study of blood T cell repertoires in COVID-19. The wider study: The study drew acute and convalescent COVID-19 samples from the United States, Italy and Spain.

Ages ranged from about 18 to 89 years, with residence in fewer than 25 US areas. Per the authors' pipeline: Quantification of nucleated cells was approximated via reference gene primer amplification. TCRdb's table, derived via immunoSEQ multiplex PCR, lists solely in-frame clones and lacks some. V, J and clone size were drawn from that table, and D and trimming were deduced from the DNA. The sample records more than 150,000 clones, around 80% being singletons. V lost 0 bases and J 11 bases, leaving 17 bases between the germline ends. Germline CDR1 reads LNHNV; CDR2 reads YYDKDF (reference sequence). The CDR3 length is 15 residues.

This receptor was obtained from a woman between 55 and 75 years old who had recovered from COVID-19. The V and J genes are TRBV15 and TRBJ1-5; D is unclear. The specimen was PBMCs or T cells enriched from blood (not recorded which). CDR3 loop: CATSRDGQEGRAQHF. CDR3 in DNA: TGTGCCACCAGCAGAGACGGCCAAGAAGGGAGGGCCCAGCATTTT. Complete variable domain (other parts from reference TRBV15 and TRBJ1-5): DAMVIQNPRYQVTQFGKPVTLSCSQTLNHNVMYWYQQKSSQAPKLLFHYYDKDFNNEADTPDNFQSRRPNTSFCFLDIRSPGLGDTAMYLCATSRDGQEGRAQHFGDGTRLSIL.